This T cell receptor (beta chain) is drawn from a study of early T cells in non-severe SARS-CoV-2 infection. TCRdb passed the 5' RACE reads through MiXCR, listing each CDR3 protein once. The sample includes over 25,000 distinct CDR3 sequences, approximately 4.6% of them seen just once. This CDR3 has 15 amino acids. With V trimmed by 1 base and J by 7 bases, 6 bases remained unmatched. The chain carries TRBV12-3 or TRBV12-4 and TRBJ2-1; 8 bases fit TRBD1. The receptor's source is an adult who was a healthcare worker with PCR-confirmed SARS-CoV-2 infection or an uninfected control (not recorded which). Sequenced material: whole blood. The CDR3: CASSLVGQGLNEQFF. CDR3 coding DNA: TGTGCCAGCAGTTTAGTAGGACAGGGTCTTAATGAGCAGTTCTTC.